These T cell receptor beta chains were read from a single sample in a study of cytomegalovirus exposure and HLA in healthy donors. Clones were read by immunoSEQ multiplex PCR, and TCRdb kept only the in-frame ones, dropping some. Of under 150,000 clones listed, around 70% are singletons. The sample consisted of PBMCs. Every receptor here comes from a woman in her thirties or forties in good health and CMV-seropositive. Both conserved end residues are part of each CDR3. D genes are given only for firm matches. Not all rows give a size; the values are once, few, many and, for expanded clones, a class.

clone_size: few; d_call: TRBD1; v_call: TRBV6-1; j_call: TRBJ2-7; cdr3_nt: TGTGCCAGCAGTGATGGGACAGGGCTGAACGAGCAGTACTTC; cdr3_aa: CASSDGTGLNEQYF
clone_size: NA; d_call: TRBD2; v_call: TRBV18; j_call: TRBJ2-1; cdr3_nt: TGTGCCAGCTCAGCCCGACAGGGGGGTACTAGCGGGAGACCTCACAATGAGCAGTTCTTC; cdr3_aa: CASSARQGGTSGRPHNEQFF
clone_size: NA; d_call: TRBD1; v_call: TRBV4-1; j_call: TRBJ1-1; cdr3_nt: TGCGCCAGCCAGCATCTCCCACAGGGGGCGGCGAACACTGAAGCTTTCTTT; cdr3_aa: CASQHLPQGAANTEAFF
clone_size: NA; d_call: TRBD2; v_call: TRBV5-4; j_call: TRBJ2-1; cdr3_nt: TGTGCCAGCAGCTCCAGCGGGAGGGCCGGGGATGAGCAGTTCTTC; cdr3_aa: CASSSSGRAGDEQFF
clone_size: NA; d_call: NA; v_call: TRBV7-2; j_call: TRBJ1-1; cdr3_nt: TGTGCCAGCAGCTTAACAGGCCCGAACACTGAAGCTTTCTTT; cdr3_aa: CASSLTGPNTEAFF
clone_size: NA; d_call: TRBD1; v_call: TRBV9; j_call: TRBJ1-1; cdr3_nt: TGTGCCAGCAGCGTAACTACAGGGGGGAACACTGAAGCTTTCTTT; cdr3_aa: CASSVTTGGNTEAFF
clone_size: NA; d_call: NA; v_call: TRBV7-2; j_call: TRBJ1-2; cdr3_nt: TGTGCCAGCAGCTTAGCCGTTACAGGGAACTATGGCTACACCTTC; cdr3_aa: CASSLAVTGNYGYTF
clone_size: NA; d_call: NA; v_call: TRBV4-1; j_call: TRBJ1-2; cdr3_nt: TGCGCCAGCAGCCAAGTTGAGGGAGCCGCGAACTATGGCTACACCTTC; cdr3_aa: CASSQVEGAANYGYTF
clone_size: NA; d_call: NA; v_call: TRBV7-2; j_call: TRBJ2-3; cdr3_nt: TGTGCCAGCAGCGCGGGTCAGATTAGCACAGATACGCAGTATTTT; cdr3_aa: CASSAGQISTDTQYF
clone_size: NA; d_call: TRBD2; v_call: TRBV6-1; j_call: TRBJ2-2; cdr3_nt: TGTGCCAGCAGTGAGCGAGCGGGAGGCCCACGGGGGGGGGAGCTGTTTTTT; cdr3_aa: CASSERAGGPRGGELFF
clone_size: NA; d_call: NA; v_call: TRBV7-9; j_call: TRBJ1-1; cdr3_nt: TGTGCCAGCATAAGAGAGGGCGGGGGGGCTTTCTTT; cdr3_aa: CASIREGGGAFF
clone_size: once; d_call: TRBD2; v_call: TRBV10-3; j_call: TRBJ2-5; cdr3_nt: TGTGCCATCAGTGAGAAAAGTGGAGGACTAGCGCCTAAAGAGACCCAGTACTTC; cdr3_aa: CAISEKSGGLAPKETQYF
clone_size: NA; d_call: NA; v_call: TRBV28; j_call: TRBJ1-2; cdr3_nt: TGTGCCAGCAGTCAAAACTATGGCTACACCTTC; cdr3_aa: CASSQNYGYTF
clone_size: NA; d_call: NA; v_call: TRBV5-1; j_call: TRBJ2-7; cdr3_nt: TGCGCCAGCAGCTTGGCCGCGGGAAACTTCTACGAGCAGTACTTC; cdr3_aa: CASSLAAGNFYEQYF
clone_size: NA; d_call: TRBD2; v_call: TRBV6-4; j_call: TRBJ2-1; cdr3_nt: TGTGCCAGCAGTGCTCCCAGCTTGCGGGAGGCAAGTAATGAGCAGTTCTTC; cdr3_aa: CASSAPSLREASNEQFF
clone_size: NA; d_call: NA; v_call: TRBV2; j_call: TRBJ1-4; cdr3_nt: TGTGCCAGTGAAATACGGGAAAAACTGTTTTTT; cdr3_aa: CASEIREKLFF
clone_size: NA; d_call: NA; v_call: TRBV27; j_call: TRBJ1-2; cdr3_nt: TGTGCCAGCAGTTTATCGAGGGGAGGCCTAAATGGCTACACCTTC; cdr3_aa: CASSLSRGGLNGYTF
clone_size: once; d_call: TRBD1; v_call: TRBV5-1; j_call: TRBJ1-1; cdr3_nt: TGCGCCAGCAGCCTAGGGACAGGGGATTTCATGAACACTGAAGCTTTCTTT; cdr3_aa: CASSLGTGDFMNTEAFF
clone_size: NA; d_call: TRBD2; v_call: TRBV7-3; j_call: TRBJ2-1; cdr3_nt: TGTGCCAGCAGCTCGACGACTAGCGGGGGGTCAGCGGGAAATGAGCAGTTCTTC; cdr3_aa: CASSSTTSGGSAGNEQFF
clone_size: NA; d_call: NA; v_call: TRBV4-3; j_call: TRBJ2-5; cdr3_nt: TGCGCCAGCAGCCAAGAGGGTCCCTTATCTAGCGCCCAAGAGACCCAGTACTTC; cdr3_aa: CASSQEGPLSSAQETQYF
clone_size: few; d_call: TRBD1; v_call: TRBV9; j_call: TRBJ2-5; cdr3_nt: TGTGCCAGCAGCGTAGCCCCTGACAGGGATGGAGAGACCCAGTACTTC; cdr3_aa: CASSVAPDRDGETQYF
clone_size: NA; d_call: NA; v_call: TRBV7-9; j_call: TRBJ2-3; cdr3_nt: TGTGCCAGCAGCTTAGCGGGCCAAAGCACAGATACGCAGTATTTT; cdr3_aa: CASSLAGQSTDTQYF
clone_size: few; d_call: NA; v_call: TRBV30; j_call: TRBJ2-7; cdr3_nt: TGTGCCTGGAGACTAAAAGACGAGCAGTACTTC; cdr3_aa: CAWRLKDEQYF
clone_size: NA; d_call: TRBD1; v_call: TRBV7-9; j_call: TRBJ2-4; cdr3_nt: TGTGCCCCCCGGCCAGGGGGCCTAGCCAAAAACATTCAGTACTTC; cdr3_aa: CAPRPGGLAKNIQYF
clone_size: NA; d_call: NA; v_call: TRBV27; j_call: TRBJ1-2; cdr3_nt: TGTGCCAGCAGTTTATCGTATGGGCTGGCCTATGGCTACACCTTC; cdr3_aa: CASSLSYGLAYGYTF
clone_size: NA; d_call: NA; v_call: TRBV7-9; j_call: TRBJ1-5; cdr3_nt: TGTGCCAGCAGCTGGGGGACACGCCCGGATCAGCCCCAGCATTTT; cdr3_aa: CASSWGTRPDQPQHF
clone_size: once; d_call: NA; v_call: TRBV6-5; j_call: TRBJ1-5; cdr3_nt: TGTGCCAGCAGAACAGGGTTGGATCAGCCCCAGCATTTT; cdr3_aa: CASRTGLDQPQHF
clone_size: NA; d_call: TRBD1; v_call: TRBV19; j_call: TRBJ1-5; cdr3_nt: TGTGCCAGTAGTATAAGGGCAGGGGGGAATCAGCCCCAGCATTTT; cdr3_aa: CASSIRAGGNQPQHF
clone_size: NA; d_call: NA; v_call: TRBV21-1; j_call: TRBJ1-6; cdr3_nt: TGTGCCAGCAGCAAAGAAGGGCCCGCGGGAACACCCCTCCACTTT; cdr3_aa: CASSKEGPAGTPLHF
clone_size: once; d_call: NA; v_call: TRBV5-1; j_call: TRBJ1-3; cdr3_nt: TGCGCCAGCAGCCCACCCACAGGGTCTGGAAACACCATATATTTT; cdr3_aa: CASSPPTGSGNTIYF
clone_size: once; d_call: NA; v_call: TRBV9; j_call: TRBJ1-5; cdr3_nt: TGTGCCAGCAGCCCGTTTCGACAGGTTGATAGCAATCAGCCCCAGCATTTT; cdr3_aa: CASSPFRQVDSNQPQHF
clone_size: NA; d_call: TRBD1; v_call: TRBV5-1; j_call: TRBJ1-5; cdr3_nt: TGCGCCAGCAGCGAACAGACAGGGGCAGGTTTTCAGCCCCAGCATTTT; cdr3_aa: CASSEQTGAGFQPQHF
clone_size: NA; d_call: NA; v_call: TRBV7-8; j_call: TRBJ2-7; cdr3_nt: TGTGCCAGCAGCCCGACAGGGTATAGCGGCGAGCAGTACTTC; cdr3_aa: CASSPTGYSGEQYF
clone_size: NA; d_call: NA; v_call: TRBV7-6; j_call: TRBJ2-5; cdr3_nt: TGTGCCAGCAGCTTAAGGCAGGCCCGCGGGGAGACCCAGTACTTC; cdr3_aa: CASSLRQARGETQYF
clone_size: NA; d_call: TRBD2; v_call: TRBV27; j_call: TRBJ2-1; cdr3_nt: TGTGCCAGCAGTACAATAGGACTAGCGGCCCACAATGAGCAGTTCTTC; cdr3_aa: CASSTIGLAAHNEQFF
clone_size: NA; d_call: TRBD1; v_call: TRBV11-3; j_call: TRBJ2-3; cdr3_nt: TGTGCCAGCAGCTTCGGGACAGTAGCAGATACGCAGTATTTT; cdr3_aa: CASSFGTVADTQYF
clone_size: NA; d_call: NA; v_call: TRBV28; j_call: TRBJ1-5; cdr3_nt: TGTGCCAGCGCCGATTTAAAGGTGTCGAGGGTCGATCAGCCCCAGCATTTT; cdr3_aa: CASADLKVSRVDQPQHF
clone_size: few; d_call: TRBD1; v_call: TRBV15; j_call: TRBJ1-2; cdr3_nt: TGTGCCACCAGCAGAGGGGACAGGGCTGCCTACACCTTC; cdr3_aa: CATSRGDRAAYTF
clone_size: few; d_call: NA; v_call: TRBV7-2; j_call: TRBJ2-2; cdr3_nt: TGTGCCAGCACGGTAGAACCCACCGGGGAGCTGTTTTTT; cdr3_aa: CASTVEPTGELFF
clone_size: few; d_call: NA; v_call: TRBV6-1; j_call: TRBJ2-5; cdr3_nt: TGTGCCAGCAGCAGGGGGGAAGAGACCCAGTACTTC; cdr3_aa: CASSRGEETQYF
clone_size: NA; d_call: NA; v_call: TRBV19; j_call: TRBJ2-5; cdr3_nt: TGTGCCAGTAGGAGAGGTGGTGGGGAGACCCAGTACTTC; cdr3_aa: CASRRGGGETQYF